This T cell receptor beta chain was identified during a study of T-cell reconstitution after alpha-beta-depleted transplantation in children. Study-wide findings and caveats: The origin of alpha-beta T cells about two months after transplant was reportedly several hundred expanded graft clones. One year post-transplant, T-cell counts and diversity were largely derived from T cells produced anew. TCRbeta diversity was high at day 60 in some patients (a result of surviving recipient T cells and thymic progenitors).

In the case of this clonotype: The antigen is not known.

During its preparation, the TCRbeta library received unique molecular identifiers. TCRdb used MiXCR to reprocess the PCR reads, holding one entry per CDR3 protein. The sample shows about a million distinct CDR3 sequences, 25% to 35% of them seen only once. Germline lookup yields CDR1 DFQATT and CDR2 SNEGSKA (reference sequence). The J segment lost 2 bases and the V segment lost 5 bases, leaving 15 bases of the junction unmatched. The CDR3 loop spans 17 amino acids. The sequence was collected from a boy younger than two who had a stem cell transplant for SCID, so the T cells may come from the graft donor. J is TRBJ2-7 and V is TRBV20-1, with TRBD1 matching over 10 bases. Sequenced material: PBMCs, mostly from graft donor cells, taken 360 days after TCRalphabeta/CD19-depleted stem cell transplant. The DNA for the CDR3 is TGCAGTGCTCCCGAGTTAAGGAAGACAGGGGGCCCCTACGAGCAGTACTTC. Translated: CSAPELRKTGGPYEQYF.